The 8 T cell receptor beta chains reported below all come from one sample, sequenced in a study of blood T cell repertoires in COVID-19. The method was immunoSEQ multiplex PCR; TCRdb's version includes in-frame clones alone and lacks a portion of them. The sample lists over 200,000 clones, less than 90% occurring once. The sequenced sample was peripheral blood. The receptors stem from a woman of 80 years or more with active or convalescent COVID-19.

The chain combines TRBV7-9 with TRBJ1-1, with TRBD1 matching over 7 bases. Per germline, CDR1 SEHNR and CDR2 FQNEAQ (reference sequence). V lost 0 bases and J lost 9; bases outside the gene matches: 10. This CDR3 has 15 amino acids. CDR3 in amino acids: CASSLAAGGESKAFF. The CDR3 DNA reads TGTGCCAGCAGCTTAGCGGCAGGGGGTGAGTCCAAAGCTTTCTTT.

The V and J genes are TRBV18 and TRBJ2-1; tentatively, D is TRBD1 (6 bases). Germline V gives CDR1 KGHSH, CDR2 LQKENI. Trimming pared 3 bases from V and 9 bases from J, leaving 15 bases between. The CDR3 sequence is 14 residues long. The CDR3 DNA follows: TGTGCCAGCTCACCTCCCTCAGGGGTTGGTGAGCAGTTCTTC. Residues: CASSPPSGVGEQFF.

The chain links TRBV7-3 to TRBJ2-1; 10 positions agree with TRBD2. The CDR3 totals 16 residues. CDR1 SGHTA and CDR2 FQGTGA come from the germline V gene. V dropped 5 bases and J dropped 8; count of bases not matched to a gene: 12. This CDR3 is CASSPDGSGRAHEQFF. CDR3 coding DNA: TGTGCCAGCAGCCCCGACGGAAGCGGGAGGGCCCATGAGCAGTTCTTC.

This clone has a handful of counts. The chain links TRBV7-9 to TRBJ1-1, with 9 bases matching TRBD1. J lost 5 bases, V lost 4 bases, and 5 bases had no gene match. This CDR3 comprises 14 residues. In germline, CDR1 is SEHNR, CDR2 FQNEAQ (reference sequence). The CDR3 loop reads CASSSGQGWTEAFF. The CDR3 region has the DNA TGTGCCAGCAGCTCCGGACAGGGGTGGACTGAAGCTTTCTTT.

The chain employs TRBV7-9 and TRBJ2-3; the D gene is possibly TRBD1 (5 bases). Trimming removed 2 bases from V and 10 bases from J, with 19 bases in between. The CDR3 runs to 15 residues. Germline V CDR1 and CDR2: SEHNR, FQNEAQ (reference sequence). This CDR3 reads CASSLRLAGQGSQYF. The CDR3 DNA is TGTGCCAGCAGCTTAAGATTGGCCGGACAAGGGTCGCAGTATTTT. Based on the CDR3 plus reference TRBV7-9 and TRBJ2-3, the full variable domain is DTGVSQNPRHKITKRGQNVTFRCDPISEHNRLYWYRQTLGQGPEFLTYFQNEAQLEKSRLLSDRFSAERPKGSFSTLEIQRTEQGDSAMYLCASSLRLAGQGSQYFGPGTRLTVL.

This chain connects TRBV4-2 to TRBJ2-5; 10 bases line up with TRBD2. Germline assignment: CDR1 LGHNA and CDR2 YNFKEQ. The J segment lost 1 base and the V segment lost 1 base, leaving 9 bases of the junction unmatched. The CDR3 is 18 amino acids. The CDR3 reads CASSQVLTSGKIQETQYF. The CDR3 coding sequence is TGTGCCAGCAGCCAAGTGTTAACTAGCGGGAAGATCCAAGAGACCCAGTACTTC.

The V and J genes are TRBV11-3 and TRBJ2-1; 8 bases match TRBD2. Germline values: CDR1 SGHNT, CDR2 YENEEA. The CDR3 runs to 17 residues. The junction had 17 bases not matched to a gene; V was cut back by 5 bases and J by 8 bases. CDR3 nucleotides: TGTGCCAGCAGCCGCAGAAGTCAGCGGGCGGGGGGTGATGAGCAGTTCTTC. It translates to CASSRRSQRAGGDEQFF.

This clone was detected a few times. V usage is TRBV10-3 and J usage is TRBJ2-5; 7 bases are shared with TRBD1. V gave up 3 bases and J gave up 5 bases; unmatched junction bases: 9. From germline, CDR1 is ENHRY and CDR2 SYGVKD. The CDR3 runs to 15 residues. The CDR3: CAISDPRRGKETQYF. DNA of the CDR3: TGTGCCATCAGTGACCCCCGCAGGGGGAAGGAGACCCAGTACTTC.